This TCR beta chain is from a study of blood T cells in healthy people across ages. The use of a sample-barcoded 5' primer and a J-beta primer mix characterized a second PCR of about 7 to 12 cycles. One entry per CDR3 protein, called by TCRdb with MiXCR from the 5' RACE reads. The repertoire consists of 1.5 million to 2 million distinct CDR3 sequences, with about 28% occurring once and the leading ten covering 7.7%. The germline V gene has CDR1 MDHEN and CDR2 SYDVKM. The ends were cut back, 3 bases at V and 6 bases at J, with 15 bases in the middle. The CDR3 covers 14 residues. The clonotype comes from a woman in her twenties or thirties in good health. This chain links TRBV28 with TRBJ2-7, with D uncertain. The sample comprised blood. The DNA for the CDR3 is TGTGCCAGCAGTTTCTCCCGGCGTCGTCTCGAGCAGTACTTC. As protein: CASSFSRRRLEQYF.